The 22 T cell receptor beta chains below come from one sample, sequenced in a study of early T cells in non-severe SARS-CoV-2 infection. TCRdb reprocessed the 5' RACE reads with MiXCR, giving one entry per CDR3 protein. The repertoire consists of tens of thousands of distinct CDR3 sequences, with around 23% occurring once and the leading ten covering about 4.6%. The starting material was whole blood, obtained at baseline. These receptor sequences come from an adult who was a healthcare worker with PCR-confirmed SARS-CoV-2 infection or an uninfected control (not recorded which).

This clonotype was detected ten times or more. The chain recombines TRBV27 with TRBJ2-2; possible D gene TRBD1, 5 bases. The germline V gene encodes CDR1 MNHEY and CDR2 SMNVEV (reference sequence). The V end lost 2 bases, the J end lost 4 bases, and 14 bases lay between the germline ends. The CDR3 covers 16 residues. The CDR3 coding sequence is TGTGCCAGCAGTTTACCCCCACTGACAGTCACCGGGGAGCTGTTTTTT. Protein sequence: CASSLPPLTVTGELFF.

The sample holds a few counts of this clonotype. This chain uses TRBV5-1 with TRBJ2-5; 7 nucleotides line up with TRBD1. Trimming cost V 6 bases and J 5 bases; bases outside gene matches: 7. The CDR3 extends over 13 amino acids. Germline values: CDR1 SGHRS, CDR2 YFSETQ. The CDR3 sequence is CASTRGGEETQYF. CDR3 bases: TGCGCCAGCACCCGAGGGGGCGAGGAGACCCAGTACTTC.

This sequence joins TRBV13 and TRBJ2-7; 9 nucleotides agree with TRBD2. Germline trimming cut 3 bases from V and 7 bases from J; bases unmatched to any gene: 10. Germline-derived CDR1 and CDR2 are PRHDT and FYEKMQ (reference sequence). CDR3 length: 15 amino acids. The CDR3 DNA follows: TGTGCCAGCAGCTTTCCCGAAGGACTAGCGAGGGAGCAGTACTTC. The encoded protein is CASSFPEGLAREQYF.

In this sample, this clonotype turned up a few times. This chain joins TRBV7-2 and TRBJ2-1; 10 nucleotides align to TRBD2. The CDR3 has 15 amino acids. The V gene's germline CDR1 is SGHTA and CDR2 FQGNSA. The junction had 7 bases not matched to a gene; V was cut back by 2 bases and J by 9 bases. This CDR3 is CASSLQASGGGEQFF. DNA for the CDR3: TGTGCCAGCAGCTTACAGGCTAGCGGGGGAGGTGAGCAGTTCTTC.

The sample holds one count of this clonotype. The rearrangement links TRBV12-3 or TRBV12-4 to TRBJ1-2; 8 bases line up with TRBD1. The CDR3 has 13 residues. With V trimmed by 1 base and J by 7 bases, 2 bases remained unmatched. CDR3 DNA: TGTGCCAGCAGTTTAGGACAGGGGATTGGCTACACCTTC. This translates into CASSLGQGIGYTF.

This clonotype showed up just a few times. This chain uses TRBV29-1 with TRBJ2-1; 12 bases are shared with TRBD2. This CDR3 contains 19 residues. The V segment lost 0 bases and the J segment 0 bases; nucleotides outside the gene matches: 9. Germline-derived CDR1 and CDR2 are SQVTM and ANQGSEA. The CDR3 loop is CSVEDRGLAGMSSYNEQFF. The CDR3 nucleotides are TGCAGCGTTGAAGATAGAGGACTAGCGGGGATGAGCTCCTACAATGAGCAGTTCTTC.

This clonotype has more than one count but fewer than ten. The chain recombines TRBV11-2 with TRBJ2-3, with D uncertain. Germline V gene sequence: CDR1 SGHAT, CDR2 FQNNGV. V was cut by 7 bases and J by 4 bases, with 12 bases left in between. This CDR3 contains 13 residues. As DNA, the CDR3 is TGTGCCAGCAAGCCCCCTATCGCAGATACGCAGTATTTT. Translating gives CASKPPIADTQYF.

This clonotype was counted a few times. The chain combines TRBV9 with TRBJ1-2; 7 bases map to TRBD1. Germline lookup yields CDR1 SGDLS and CDR2 YYNGEE. V gave up 3 bases and J gave up 4 bases; unmatched junction bases: 6. The CDR3 covers 14 residues. The CDR3 nucleotides read TGTGCCAGCAGCGGACCGGACAGGATCTATGGCTACACCTTC. This codes for CASSGPDRIYGYTF. Full variable domain (outside the CDR3, taken from reference TRBV9 and TRBJ1-2): DSGVTQTPKHLITATGQRVTLRCSPRSGDLSVYWYQQSLDQGLQFLIQYYNGEERAKGNILERFSAQQFPDLHSELNLSSLELGDSALYFCASSGPDRIYGYTFGSGTRLTVV.

The gene calls are TRBV12-3 or TRBV12-4 and TRBJ1-2, with a tentative D call TRBD1 (5 bases). The CDR3 extends over 14 amino acids. The V gene lost 2 bases and the J gene lost 7 bases, with 14 bases spanning the gap. CDR3 sequence: CASSLLQGWAGYTF. The CDR3 nucleotides are TGTGCCAGCAGTTTACTGCAGGGATGGGCTGGCTACACCTTC.

This clonotype came up a few times. The rearrangement links TRBV5-6 to TRBJ1-1; the D is unclear. The V gene lost 3 bases and the J gene lost 3 bases, with 12 bases spanning the gap. Germline V gene sequence: CDR1 SGHDT, CDR2 YYEEEE. This CDR3 comprises 14 residues. Here the CDR3 reads CASSSDWEDTEAFF. CDR3 nucleotide sequence: TGTGCCAGCAGCTCGGACTGGGAGGACACTGAAGCTTTCTTT.

This chain joins TRBV5-6 and TRBJ2-2; possible D gene TRBD2, 5 bases. The CDR3 runs 16 residues. The germline V gene encodes CDR1 SGHDT and CDR2 YYEEEE. The V end was cut by 4 bases, the J end by 0 bases, with 13 bases between. Here the CDR3 DNA reads TGTGCCAGCAGCCTTACTGGAGGACCGAACACCGGGGAGCTGTTTTTT. Its protein product is CASSLTGGPNTGELFF. Full variable domain (outside the CDR3, taken from reference TRBV5-6 and TRBJ2-2): DAGVTQSPTHLIKTRGQQVTLRCSPKSGHDTVSWYQQALGQGPQFIFQYYEEEERQRGNFPDRFSGHQFPNYSSELNVNALLLGDSALYLCASSLTGGPNTGELFFGEGSRLTVL.

This sequence joins TRBV7-2 and TRBJ2-2; D possibly corresponds to TRBD1 (7 bases). Trimming stripped 5 bases from V and 7 bases from J, with 11 bases between. CDR1 is SGHTA and CDR2 is FQGNSA in the germline V gene. The CDR3 length is 13 residues. The CDR3 region is CASSPGGIGELFF. CDR3 bases: TGTGCCAGCAGCCCAGGGGGGATCGGGGAGCTGTTTTTT.

This clonotype was recorded at least ten times. The genes are TRBV12-3 or TRBV12-4 and TRBJ1-3; D remains unclear. The ends were cut back, 0 bases at V and 0 bases at J, with 9 bases in the middle. The CDR3 covers 16 residues. CDR3 sequence reads: CASSLAGPSSGNTIYF. Written as DNA, the CDR3 is TGTGCCAGCAGTTTAGCAGGACCGTCCTCTGGAAACACCATATATTTT.

In its sample, this clonotype was seen a few times. This chain uses TRBV4-1 with TRBJ2-1; D not resolved. The CDR3 runs to 12 residues. The germline V gene has CDR1 MGHRA and CDR2 YSYEKL. Trimming pared 0 bases from V and 9 bases from J, leaving 6 bases between. Here the CDR3 DNA reads TGCGCCAGCAGCCAAGATGATGGTGAGCAGTTCTTC. Its protein product is CASSQDDGEQFF.

The J gene is TRBJ2-7, the V gene TRBV6-5; TRBD1 matches at 9 bases. Germline CDR1 is MNHEY and CDR2 is SVGAGI. Losses at the gene ends were 0 bases for V and 6 bases for J; bases not matched to a gene: 15. The CDR3 consists of 18 residues. DNA of the CDR3: TGTGCCAGCAGTTACTCCCCGACAGGGGGTTTAGGAGAGCGCGAGCAGTACTTC. Its protein is CASSYSPTGGLGEREQYF.

The genes are TRBV6-2 or TRBV6-3 and TRBJ1-1, with 8 bases that match TRBD1. Germline V CDR1 and CDR2: MNHEY, SVGEGT. V lost 6 bases to trimming and J lost 2 bases; unmatched junction nucleotides: 2. The CDR3 is made up of 13 amino acids. The CDR3 spells CASRDRDNTEAFF. The CDR3 DNA is TGTGCCAGCAGGGACAGGGACAACACTGAAGCTTTCTTT.

The CDR3 DNA is TGCGCCAGCAGCTTGGGCTCCTCAGCCAAAAACATTCAGTACTTC. Its translation is CASSLGSSAKNIQYF. The V call is TRBV5-1, the J call TRBJ2-4, with no clear D. The CDR3 totals 15 residues. Trimming pared 0 bases from V and 0 bases from J, leaving 7 bases between. Germline V gene lookup returns CDR1 SGHRS and CDR2 YFSETQ.

The chain has TRBV5-5 and TRBJ2-5; no reliable D call. The germline V gene has CDR1 SGHKS and CDR2 YYEKEE (reference sequence). The V end was cut by 2 bases, the J end by 3 bases, with 11 bases between. The length of the CDR3 is 14 residues. Here the CDR3 reads CASSFRPGEETQYF. For the CDR3, the DNA is TGTGCCAGCAGCTTTAGGCCCGGCGAAGAGACCCAGTACTTC.

This clonotype was picked up a small number of times. J is TRBJ1-5 and V is TRBV19; possible D gene TRBD1, 5 bases. V was pared by 3 bases and J by 1 base, with 13 bases between. This CDR3 has 16 residues. Germline-derived CDR1 and CDR2 are LNHDA and SQIVND (reference sequence). CDR3 residues: CASSIQGGGSNQPQHF. DNA of the CDR3: TGTGCCAGTAGTATTCAGGGAGGTGGGAGCAATCAGCCCCAGCATTTT.

The chain employs TRBV20-1 and TRBJ2-7, with TRBD2 matching over 11 bases. The ends lost 1 base at V and 6 bases at J; junction bases unmatched: 8. The CDR3 spans 15 residues. Germline V lookup: CDR1 DFQATT, CDR2 SNEGSKA (reference sequence). The chain's CDR3 is CSARVTSGVRSEQYF. The CDR3 region has the DNA TGCAGTGCTAGAGTGACTAGCGGGGTTAGAAGCGAGCAGTACTTC.

This clonotype has a handful of counts. The gene calls are TRBV10-1 and TRBJ1-1; the match to TRBD1 covers 7 bases. The V gene's germline CDR1 is WNHNN and CDR2 SYGVQD (reference sequence). The CDR3 has 13 amino acids. Trimming removed 6 bases from V and 11 bases from J; junction bases left unmatched: 12. CDR3 nucleotide sequence: TGCGCCAGCAGACCTGGGCAGGGGGTATTGGCTTTCTTT. Its protein product is CASRPGQGVLAFF.

This clonotype appeared a few times. The rearrangement joins TRBV4-3 to TRBJ1-1; D is ambiguous. Trimming took off 1 base at V and 4 bases at J, with 7 bases between the two ends. The CDR3 runs 13 residues. The germline CDR1 and CDR2 sequences are LGHNA and YSLEER. The CDR3 protein is CASSQAEGTEAFF. DNA for the CDR3: TGCGCCAGCAGCCAAGCCGAAGGCACTGAAGCTTTCTTT.